This T cell receptor (beta chain) stems from a study of blood T cell repertoires in COVID-19. On the study more broadly: Sources were T cells, B-cell-depleted T cells, or PBMCs; the material itself was cDNA or gDNA.

As handled by the study authors: Estimates of nucleated cell counts were drawn from the amplification of reference gene primers. Method: immunoSEQ multiplex PCR; TCRdb's copy keeps in-frame clones and lacks some. Clone size and V and J calls were adopted from that table, with D and trimming inferred from the DNA. The profile covers roughly 72,000 clones, with around 90% appearing a single time and nearly 45% taken by the ten largest. The V gene lost 5 bases and the J gene lost 5 bases, with 24 bases spanning the gap. This CDR3 comprises 17 residues. Germline values: CDR1 MDHEN, CDR2 SYDVKM. The V gene is TRBV28, the J gene TRBJ2-5; possible D gene TRBD2, 6 bases. Material for sequencing was peripheral blood. This receptor was identified in a human donor in a cohort sampled during active COVID-19. The CDR3 region is CASSLLNFRDGGETQYF. The CDR3 coding sequence is TGTGCCAGCAGTCTGCTAAACTTCCGGGACGGAGGGGAGACCCAGTACTTC.